The T cell receptor beta chain described here comes from a study of blood T cells in healthy people across ages. Study conclusions and caveats: Lack of knowledge of donor CMV status possibly confounded expanded clonotype changes.

Primed by a sample-barcoded 5' primer and a J-beta primer mix, a second PCR proceeded for 7 to 11 cycles. TCRdb processed the 5' RACE reads anew with MiXCR; each CDR3 protein has one entry. The table lists hundreds of thousands of distinct CDR3 sequences, around two fifths of them singletons. Healthy Caucasian individuals from Russia aged about 6 to 90 were enrolled as donors. Germline CDR1 and CDR2: DFQATT and SNEGSKA (reference sequence). The CDR3 sequence is 14 residues long. Trimming took 0 bases from V and 4 from J; bases not matched to a gene: 4. Only a few counts were recorded for this clonotype. Its antigen is unidentified.

This clonotype was sampled from a man in his 60s in good health. The chain couples TRBV20-1 to TRBJ2-7, with 9 bases fitting TRBD2. The sequenced sample consisted of blood. CDR3 bases: TGCAGTGCTAGAGATATAGCGGGGGCTTACGAGCAGTACTTC. Its protein is CSARDIAGAYEQYF.